The clone carrying this T cell receptor beta chain occurred a few times. In the study's own analysis: Cell counts per sample came from amplifying reference gene primers. The repertoire was sequenced with immunoSEQ multiplex PCR; TCRdb's copy has only in-frame clones and lacks some. Clone size and V and J calls were adopted from that table, with D and trimming inferred from the DNA. The sample contains over 100,000 clones, around nine tenths of which appear only once. This sample was taken from a study of blood T cell repertoires in COVID-19. Looking at the study overall: COVID-19 samples, acute and convalescent, were from the United States, Italy and Spain. PBMCs, B-cell-depleted T cells, or T cells provided the cDNA or gDNA that made up the material.

The ends lost 3 bases at V and 5 bases at J; junction bases unmatched: 5. Germline V gene data show CDR1 as MNHEY and CDR2 as SMNVEV (reference sequence). This CDR3 is built from 14 residues. Sequencing input: peripheral blood. The V call is TRBV27, the J call TRBJ1-2, with TRBD1 matching 8 bases. This sequence originates from a man between 35 and 55 years old with acute or convalescent COVID-19. The CDR3 bases are TGTGCCAGCAGTTTTGGACAGGGAGCTTATGGCTACACCTTC. It is translated as CASSFGQGAYGYTF.